The text below deals with one T cell receptor (beta chain). Its antigen is not known. Sequencing was performed with immunoSEQ multiplex PCR; in TCRdb, only in-frame clones are kept and a portion is missing. The profile covers about 31,000 clones, with approximately 87% appearing a single time and about 25% taken by the ten largest. This entry comes from a study of OX40 agonist ivuxolimab in advanced cancers. Study-wide background: Patients received ivuxolimab, an agonistic anti-OX40 (CD134) antibody. The eligibility criteria allowed prior anti-PD-1, anti-PD-L1 or anti-CTLA-4 therapy, and about 40% had some. Patients achieving partial responses numbered three: one hepatocellular carcinoma case and two cutaneous melanoma cases.

CDR3 size: 14 residues. Germline lookup yields CDR1 KGHSH and CDR2 LQKENI. V shed 3 bases, J shed 4 bases, and the junction held 4 bases outside the gene matches. General study results and limits: There were, on average, more expanded clones in CD8+ T cells than in CD4+.

V gene TRBV18 combines with J gene TRBJ2-3; 7 positions match TRBD1. This material consisted of CD4+ or CD8+ T cells sorted from blood, taken in a trial of the OX40 agonist ivuxolimab. The receptor was isolated from an adult with an advanced solid tumor such as melanoma, head and neck, liver or kidney cancer. The CDR3 spells CASSPDRVSDTQYF. The CDR3 nucleotides are TGTGCCAGCTCACCTGACAGGGTTTCAGATACGCAGTATTTT.